This entry is about one T cell receptor (beta chain). Original handling: Amplifying reference gene primers gave estimates of nucleated cell counts. Profiling relied on immunoSEQ multiplex PCR, and the TCRdb table lists in-frame clones only, not all of them. Clone size and V and J calls were adopted from that table, with D and trimming inferred from the DNA. The data contain 240,000 or so clones, around 90% of them singletons. This CDR3 has 13 residues. Germline CDR1 reads KGHSH; CDR2 reads LQKENI. Trimming left V 5 bases short and J 4 bases short, with 9 bases between. The source of the sample is a study of blood T cell repertoires in COVID-19.

Source material: peripheral blood. The rearrangement joins TRBV18 to TRBJ1-5, with unresolved D. This TCR derives from a woman aged 25 to 39 with acute or convalescent COVID-19. The CDR3 region is CASSDMSNQPQHF. The CDR3 DNA is TGTGCCAGCTCAGACATGTCAAATCAGCCCCAGCATTTT.